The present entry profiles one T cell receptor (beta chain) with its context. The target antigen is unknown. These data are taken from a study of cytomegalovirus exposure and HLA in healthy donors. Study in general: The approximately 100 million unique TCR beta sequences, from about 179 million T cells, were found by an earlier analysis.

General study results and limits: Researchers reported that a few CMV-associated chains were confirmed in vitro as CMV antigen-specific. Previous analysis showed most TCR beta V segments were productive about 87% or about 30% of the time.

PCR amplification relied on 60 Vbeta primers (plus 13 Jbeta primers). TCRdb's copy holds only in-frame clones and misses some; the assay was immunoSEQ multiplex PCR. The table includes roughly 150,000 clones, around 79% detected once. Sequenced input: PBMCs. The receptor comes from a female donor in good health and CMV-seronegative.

CDR3 sequence reads: CASIMGGSISGANVLTF. The CDR3 DNA follows: TGTGCCAGCATCATGGGGGGATCGATCTCTGGGGCCAACGTCCTGACTTTC. The rearrangement links TRBV28 to TRBJ2-6; D is perhaps TRBD2 (6 bases). The CDR3 is made up of 17 amino acids. The germline V gene has CDR1 MDHEN and CDR2 SYDVKM. The germline V and J ends were trimmed by 7 bases and 0 bases, with 16 bases remaining between them.